This entry lists 23 T cell receptor beta chains sequenced from one sample in a study of blood T cell repertoires in COVID-19. Using immunoSEQ multiplex PCR, the repertoire was profiled, and TCRdb retains in-frame clones only, with some absent. Counted here are about 59,000 clones, around four fifths occurring once; the ten biggest clones make up around 13%. Sequences were obtained from peripheral blood. The receptors here all came from a woman aged 70-85 years with acute or convalescent COVID-19.

This sequence joins TRBV4-1 and TRBJ1-2; D may be TRBD1 (6 bases). CDR3 length equals 14 residues. CDR1 and CDR2 from the germline V gene are MGHRA and YSYEKL. V was cut by 4 bases and J by 4 bases, with 13 bases left in between. The CDR3 loop is CASSRQADFYGYTF. CDR3 nucleotide sequence: TGCGCCAGCAGCCGACAGGCGGACTTCTATGGCTACACCTTC.

The rearrangement links TRBV3-1 (or the pseudogene TRBV3-2) to TRBJ2-5; 8 bases are shared with TRBD2. The germline gives CDR1 LGHDT, CDR2 YNNKEL (reference sequence). The CDR3 length is 13 residues. Trimming removed 6 bases from V and 5 bases from J; junction bases left unmatched: 5. The CDR3 DNA reads TGTGCCAGCAGGATTCGGGGGGGGGAGACCCAGTACTTC. Amino acid sequence: CASRIRGGETQYF.

The rearrangement links TRBV5-1 to TRBJ2-5; tentative D call: TRBD1 (6 bases). V was trimmed by 0 bases and J by 1 base, leaving 16 bases between them. Per germline, CDR1 SGHRS and CDR2 YFSETQ. The CDR3 extends over 17 amino acids. CDR3: CASSLGSDRLLQETQYF. The CDR3 bases are TGCGCCAGCAGCTTGGGATCGGACAGACTCCTCCAAGAGACCCAGTACTTC.

The V and J genes are TRBV6-5 and TRBJ2-5; TRBD2 is a possible D gene (6 bases). Germline CDR1 reads MNHEY; CDR2 reads SVGAGI. The CDR3 length is 14 residues. Trimming took 3 bases from V and 5 from J, leaving 13 bases between them. CDR3: CASSYRSGGETQYF. In DNA form, the CDR3 reads TGTGCCAGCAGTTATCGGTCCGGGGGTGAGACCCAGTACTTC.

The gene calls are TRBV6-5 and TRBJ2-1; D perhaps matches TRBD1 (5 bases). CDR3 length: 14 residues. Germline V gene sequence: CDR1 MNHEY, CDR2 SVGAGI. Trimming removed 4 bases at V and 7 bases at J, with 14 bases between. The CDR3 DNA is TGTGCCAGCAGTTTGGAGTGGGGCAAGAATGAGCAGTTCTTC. The encoded protein is CASSLEWGKNEQFF.

In this sample, this clone turned up many times. V and J are TRBV5-1 and TRBJ1-1; D is possibly TRBD1 (5 bases). In germline, CDR1 is SGHRS, CDR2 YFSETQ. V lost 4 bases and J 2 bases, leaving 9 bases between the germline ends. The CDR3 is made up of 13 amino acids. The CDR3 bases are TGCGCCAGCAGCACCGGGACTAACACTGAAGCTTTCTTT. Its protein is CASSTGTNTEAFF.

V gene TRBV11-2 combines with J gene TRBJ2-2, with 7 bases lining up with TRBD1. The length of the CDR3 is 14 residues. V was clipped by 7 bases and J by 4 bases; unmatched bases: 6. Germline CDR1 SGHAT, CDR2 FQNNGV. The CDR3 nucleotides are TGTGCCAGCATCCGGACAGGTCTCACCGGGGAGCTGTTTTTT. Translating gives CASIRTGLTGELFF.

The rearrangement joins TRBV19 to TRBJ1-1; D is ambiguous. Germline CDR1 and CDR2: LNHDA and SQIVND (reference sequence). V was shortened by 9 bases and J by 0 bases, with 11 bases between the two germline ends. CDR3 length: 13 residues. CDR3 sequence (DNA): TGTGCCAGCACTAGACTGATGAACACTGAAGCTTTCTTT. This sequence encodes CASTRLMNTEAFF. Using reference TRBV19 and TRBJ1-1 for the parts outside the CDR3, the full variable domain is DGGITQSPKYLFRKEGQNVTLSCEQNLNHDAMYWYRQDPGQGLRLIYYSQIVNDFQKGDIAEGYSVSREKKESFPLTVTSAQKNPTAFYLCASTRLMNTEAFFGQGTRLTVV.

The V and J genes are TRBV29-1 and TRBJ1-2, with D perhaps TRBD1 (5 bases). The germline CDR1 and CDR2 sequences are SQVTM and ANQGSEA. This CDR3 comprises 14 residues. Trimming stripped 1 base from V and 5 bases from J, with 14 bases between. The CDR3 here is CSVEVGGSVYGYTF. CDR3 DNA sequence: TGCAGCGTTGAAGTGGGGGGTTCGGTTTATGGCTACACCTTC.

The chain combines TRBV6-6 with TRBJ1-5; TRBD1 matches at 7 bases. The CDR3 has 15 residues. From germline, CDR1 is MNHNY and CDR2 SVGAGI (reference sequence). V lost 2 bases, J lost 4 bases, and 5 bases stayed unmatched. The CDR3 spells CASSYEDRANQPQHF. In DNA form, the CDR3 reads TGTGCCAGCAGTTACGAAGACAGGGCAAATCAGCCCCAGCATTTT.

This sequence joins TRBV19 and TRBJ2-7; no firm D call. This CDR3 has 15 amino acids. Germline V CDR1 and CDR2: LNHDA, SQIVND (reference sequence). V gave up 3 bases and J gave up 2 bases, with 14 bases separating them. CDR3 in DNA: TGTGCCAGTAGTATTCGACACAGTACGACCTACGAGCAGTACTTC. This encodes CASSIRHSTTYEQYF.

The rearrangement uses TRBV7-9 and TRBJ2-7, with D tentatively TRBD1 (6 bases). Trimming stripped 3 bases from V and 4 bases from J, with 13 bases between. The CDR3 totals 14 residues. From germline, CDR1 is SEHNR and CDR2 FQNEAQ (reference sequence). The CDR3 sequence is CASSFGLQGYEQYF. The DNA of the CDR3 is TGTGCCAGCAGCTTCGGCCTACAGGGTTACGAGCAGTACTTC.

The chain is built from TRBV7-9 and TRBJ2-3; the match to TRBD2 covers 7 bases. The germline V gene has CDR1 SEHNR and CDR2 FQNEAQ (reference sequence). The length of the CDR3 is 15 residues. The V and J ends lost 3 bases and 2 bases, in that order; junction bases with no gene match: 5. The CDR3 nucleotides are TGTGCCAGCAGCTTGTCGGGGGGAACCACAGATACGCAGTATTTT. This translates into CASSLSGGTTDTQYF.

This chain connects TRBV5-1 to TRBJ2-1; a possible D gene is TRBD1 (8 bases). Per germline, CDR1 SGHRS and CDR2 YFSETQ. V lost 4 bases and J lost 8, with 31 bases in between. There are 19 residues in the CDR3. CDR3 in DNA: TGCGCCAGCAGCACGGGACTAAGTCTCCGGGGCAGGGGGCACGATGAGCAGTTCTTC. This encodes CASSTGLSLRGRGHDEQFF.

This clone is a singleton in its sample. The rearrangement links TRBV11-2 to TRBJ1-1; D is perhaps TRBD1 (5 bases). The V gene lost 2 bases and the J gene lost 1 base, with 14 bases spanning the gap. In germline, CDR1 is SGHAT, CDR2 FQNNGV. This CDR3 comprises 16 residues. The CDR3 spells CASSLWGAGPNTEAFF. The CDR3 nucleotides read TGTGCCAGCAGCTTATGGGGCGCAGGGCCGAACACTGAAGCTTTCTTT.

V and J are TRBV5-1 and TRBJ1-1; perhaps TRBD1 as D (5 bases). CDR1 and CDR2 from the germline V gene are SGHRS and YFSETQ. This CDR3 is built from 14 residues. V was cut by 8 bases and J by 1 base, with 15 bases left in between. CDR3 coding DNA: TGCGCCAGTCGAGACAGCGAAAAGAACACTGAAGCTTTCTTT. This codes for CASRDSEKNTEAFF.

As DNA, the CDR3 is TGTGCCAGCAGTTACTCGCGGAGGGGAAACACCATATATTTT. Its protein product is CASSYSRRGNTIYF. This chain uses TRBV6-2 or TRBV6-3 with TRBJ1-3, with D unresolved. The length of the CDR3 is 14 residues. V lost 0 bases to trimming and J lost 4 bases, with 7 bases between them. Germline V lookup: CDR1 MNHEY, CDR2 SVGEGT.

Sample share makes this clone medium-sized. The gene calls are TRBV28 and TRBJ1-2, with 10 positions matching TRBD1. The V gene's germline CDR1 is MDHEN and CDR2 SYDVKM. The CDR3 has 13 amino acids. V trimming: 5 bases; J trimming: 8 bases; junction bases outside the gene matches: 5. CDR3 loop: CASSETGGHGYTF. CDR3 in DNA: TGTGCCAGCAGTGAGACAGGGGGCCACGGCTACACCTTC.

The chain couples TRBV3-1 (or the pseudogene TRBV3-2) to TRBJ2-4, with 7 positions matching TRBD2. The germline gives CDR1 LGHDT, CDR2 YNNKEL (reference sequence). V shed 4 bases and J 8 bases; nucleotides not matched to a gene: 5. The CDR3 spans 13 residues. This chain's CDR3 is CASSPAGRDIQYF. CDR3 nucleotides: TGTGCCAGCAGCCCGGCAGGGAGGGACATTCAGTACTTC.

The J gene is TRBJ1-2, the V gene TRBV6-5; D remains ambiguous. Germline CDR1 reads MNHEY; CDR2 reads SVGAGI. The germline V and J ends were trimmed by 8 bases and 2 bases, with 15 bases remaining between them. CDR3 size: 14 residues. CDR3 region: CASQRAGENYGYTF. CDR3 sequence (DNA): TGTGCCAGCCAAAGGGCCGGGGAAAACTATGGCTACACCTTC.

This clone was counted between two and nine times. This chain uses TRBV25-1 with TRBJ1-6, with D hard to call. V was cut by 7 bases and J by 3 bases, with 10 bases left in between. Germline assignment: CDR1 MGHDK and CDR2 SYGVNS. The CDR3 is 14 amino acids. The CDR3, as DNA: TGTGCCAGCATGGGCCAGAACTATAATTCACCCCTCCACTTT. It yields the protein CASMGQNYNSPLHF.

A few counts support this clone. Other nucleotide sequences in the sample specify the same CDR3. The chain links TRBV9 to TRBJ1-1; D is unresolved. This CDR3 has 13 residues. Germline CDR1 is SGDLS and CDR2 is YYNGEE. V was trimmed by 0 bases and J by 1 base, leaving 4 bases between them. The CDR3: CASSVAGNTEAFF. As DNA, the CDR3 is TGTGCCAGCAGCGTAGCCGGGAACACTGAAGCTTTCTTT.

This clone occurred a few times. This sequence joins TRBV5-1 and TRBJ2-2; D may be TRBD1 (5 bases). V was shortened by 6 bases and J by 7 bases, with 13 bases between the two germline ends. This CDR3 is 13 amino acids long. Germline-derived CDR1 and CDR2 are SGHRS and YFSETQ. The CDR3 nucleotides are TGCGCCAGCAACCTGCAGGGTAGCGGGGAGCTGTTTTTT. Translated: CASNLQGSGELFF.